This TCR beta chain was profiled in a study of CD8+CD57+ T cells in acquired aplastic anemia. Patients chosen for sequencing had shown CD8+CD57+ cell expansion by flow cytometry. CDR3 size: 13 residues. Germline loops: CDR1 SNHLY, CDR2 FYNNEI. V gave up 4 bases and J gave up 4 bases, with 8 bases separating them. TCR beta VDJ and CDR3 profiles were obtained from a genomic DNA template. A single record per CDR3 protein comes from TCRdb applying MiXCR to the reads. Of 110,000 or so distinct CDR3 sequences listed, about 60% are singletons. The sequenced material came from sorted CD4+, CD8+, or CD8+CD57+ T cells (not recorded which) from PBMCs. The chain joins TRBV2 to TRBJ1-3; D gene uncertain. This TCR was sampled from a human donor with aplastic anemia. For the CDR3, the DNA is TGTGCCAGCAGTGTCGGCCACGGAAACACCATATATTTT. It encodes CASSVGHGNTIYF.